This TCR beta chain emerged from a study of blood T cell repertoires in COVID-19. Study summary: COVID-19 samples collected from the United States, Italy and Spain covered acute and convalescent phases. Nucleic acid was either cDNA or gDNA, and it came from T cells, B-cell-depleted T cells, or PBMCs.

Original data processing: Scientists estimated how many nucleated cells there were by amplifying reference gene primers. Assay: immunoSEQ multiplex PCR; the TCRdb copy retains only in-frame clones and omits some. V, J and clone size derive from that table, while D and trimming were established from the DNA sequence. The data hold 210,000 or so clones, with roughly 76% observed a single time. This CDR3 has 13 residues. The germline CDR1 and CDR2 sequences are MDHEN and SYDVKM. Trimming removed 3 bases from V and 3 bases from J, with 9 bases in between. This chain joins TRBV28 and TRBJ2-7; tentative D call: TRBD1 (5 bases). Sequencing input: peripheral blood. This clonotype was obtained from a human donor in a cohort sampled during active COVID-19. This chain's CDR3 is CASSFAGLYEQYF. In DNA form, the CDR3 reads TGTGCCAGCAGTTTCGCAGGGCTCTACGAGCAGTACTTC.